A few counts support the clone carrying this TCR beta chain. Trimming removed 7 bases at V and 2 bases at J, with 14 bases between. Germline lookup yields CDR1 MNHEY and CDR2 SVGAGI. The CDR3 length is 14 residues. In the library, individual cDNA molecules carried attached unique molecular identifiers. TCRdb reanalysed the 5' RACE reads using MiXCR and keeps one entry per CDR3 protein. Seen here are about 44,000 distinct CDR3 sequences, approximately 6% observed once, and the top ten hold under 15%. The data were obtained in a study of early T cells in non-severe SARS-CoV-2 infection. The clonotype originates from an adult who was a healthcare worker with PCR-confirmed SARS-CoV-2 infection or an uninfected control (not recorded which). Sequencing input: whole blood. This chain links TRBV6-5 with TRBJ1-2; no clear D. DNA for the CDR3: TGTGCCAGCAAAAGGACCGAGCGGAACTATGGCTACACCTTC. This encodes CASKRTERNYGYTF.